The next 8 T cell receptor beta chains were all read from a single sample in a study of blood T cell repertoires in COVID-19. The protocol was immunoSEQ multiplex PCR, while the TCRdb copy is restricted to in-frame clones and leaves out a portion. The sample has about 70,000 clones; approximately 86% are singletons. The sequencing sample was made of peripheral blood. The receptors stem from a woman aged 55-70 years with acute or convalescent COVID-19.

The V and J genes are TRBV18 and TRBJ2-2; the D gene is possibly TRBD1 (5 bases). This CDR3 comprises 16 residues. Trimming pared 2 bases from V and 1 base from J, leaving 11 bases between. Germline-derived CDR1 and CDR2 are KGHSH and LQKENI. This CDR3 reads CASSPSQGGNTGELFF. In nucleotides, the CDR3 is TGTGCCAGCTCACCAAGCCAGGGCGGGAACACCGGGGAGCTGTTTTTT.

The J gene is TRBJ1-5, the V gene TRBV4-1, with a weak D call TRBD1 (5 bases). The germline V gene encodes CDR1 MGHRA and CDR2 YSYEKL. The CDR3 covers 15 residues. Trimming pared 4 bases from V and 2 bases from J, leaving 12 bases between. The CDR3 reads CASSPEGAGNQPQHF. The CDR3 bases are TGCGCCAGCAGCCCTGAAGGGGCCGGCAATCAGCCCCAGCATTTT.

This clone has only a few counts. This sequence joins TRBV5-5 and TRBJ2-3, with unresolved D. This CDR3 has 16 amino acids. The germline gives CDR1 SGHKS, CDR2 YYEKEE (reference sequence). Trimming removed 5 bases from V and 0 bases from J, with 16 bases in between. The CDR3 here is CASRTTELFSTDTQYF. CDR3 nucleotides: TGTGCCAGCAGGACGACTGAGCTCTTTAGCACAGATACGCAGTATTTT.

J is TRBJ2-7 and V is TRBV18; TRBD1 agrees at 9 bases. This CDR3 spans 15 amino acids. V lost 3 bases, J lost 2 bases, and 5 bases stayed unmatched. CDR1 and CDR2 (germline): KGHSH, LQKENI. The CDR3 sequence: CASSPGTGRTYEQYF. In DNA form, the CDR3 reads TGTGCCAGCTCACCCGGGACAGGGCGAACCTACGAGCAGTACTTC.

The chain carries TRBV7-6 and TRBJ2-1, with 11 bases matching TRBD2. CDR3 length: 15 residues. Germline V CDR1 and CDR2: SGHVS, FNYEAQ. V trimming: 4 bases; J trimming: 11 bases; junction bases outside the gene matches: 10. CDR3 protein: CASSSTLAGVNQQFF. The CDR3 DNA reads TGTGCCAGCAGCTCAACACTAGCGGGAGTAAATCAGCAGTTCTTC.

The V call is TRBV5-1, the J call TRBJ1-2, with unresolved D. The V end lost 4 bases, the J end lost 2 bases, and 9 bases lay between the germline ends. Germline V lookup: CDR1 SGHRS, CDR2 YFSETQ. The CDR3 loop spans 13 amino acids. CDR3 sequence: CASSRLGNYGYTF. The CDR3 region has the DNA TGCGCCAGCAGCCGGCTGGGCAACTATGGCTACACCTTC.

The V gene is TRBV3-1 (or the pseudogene TRBV3-2), the J gene TRBJ2-7, with 10 bases identical to TRBD2. The junction had 7 bases not matched to a gene; V was cut back by 0 bases and J by 5 bases. CDR1 LGHDT and CDR2 YNNKEL come from the germline V gene (reference sequence). The CDR3 sequence is 16 residues long. CDR3 in DNA: TGTGCCAGCAGCCAAGATATCCTAGCGGGAGCCCACGAGCAGTACTTC. It yields the protein CASSQDILAGAHEQYF.

The chain has TRBV19 and TRBJ1-1; 12 bases align to TRBD1. Germline V gene lookup returns CDR1 LNHDA and CDR2 SQIVND (reference sequence). Unmatched junction bases numbered 11, after V lost 6 bases and J lost 6 bases. CDR3 length: 16 amino acids. Here the CDR3 DNA reads TGTGCCAGTAGAAACAAACCGGGACAGGGGGCGGCTGAAGCTTTCTTT. It is translated as CASRNKPGQGAAEAFF.